The T cell receptor beta chain described here comes from a study of shared clonotypes between healthy human individuals. Germline V gene lookup returns CDR1 MNHEY and CDR2 SMNVEV (reference sequence). This CDR3 comprises 14 residues. Trimming took off 3 bases at V and 3 bases at J, with 8 bases between the two ends. General study points: Sampling used blood alone; tissue repertoires probably differ.

The table lists this clone with a few counts. Its antigen remains unknown. Donors had no recently reported acute infections or vaccinations and were HIV-negative. Per the study methods: Filtering of immunoSEQ junctional sequences could not match full-length read filtering. Clones were sequenced by immunoSEQ multiplex PCR, and TCRdb holds only the in-frame ones, with some missing. That table gives V, J and clone size, and the DNA gave D and trimming. The sample gives roughly 510,000 clones, over 60% of which show up once; 9.5% to 15% is in the top ten. The sample comprised PBMCs. This receptor was identified in a woman between 40 and 50 years old in good health. Some clones in this sample may be carry-over from other donors' samples. This chain uses TRBV27 with TRBJ2-2; D is unclear. The DNA of the CDR3 is TGTGCCAGCAGTTTGAGGCGGTACACCGGGGAGCTGTTTTTT. Its translation: CASSLRRYTGELFF.